The T cell receptor beta chain described here comes from a study of T cells in women clearing cervical HPV infection. Study-wide context: Case blood was drawn a median approximately 150 days after lesion detection.

The data were produced by immunoSEQ multiplex PCR, yet TCRdb's version contains in-frame clones alone and is incomplete. The sample table includes approximately 20,000 clones. About this clone itself: Its antigen is undetermined. The read ends 3 residues before the CDR3 terminus; that terminus is restored from the germline J gene.

Whole-study findings and limits: Combining TCR richness with V gene abundances gave approximately 0.84 AUC. CIN3+ cases had significantly higher TCR repertoire richness than controls, but evenness did not differ.

Prevalent HPV16 infections were excluded; only incident single HPV16 infections included. The CDR3 sequence is 13 residues long. CDR1 and CDR2 from the germline V gene are SNHLY and FYNNEI. V and J are TRBV2 and TRBJ1-1; TRBD1 might be the D (6 bases). This TCR was recovered from a woman between 18 and 70 years old with a cervical HPV16 infection that either progressed to CIN3+ or cleared (not recorded which). Sequenced: blood buffy coat. The CDR3: CASSETVRGRAFF. The sequenced CDR3 bases are TGTGCCAGCAGTGAAACTGTCAGGGGAAGA.